Listed below are T cell receptor beta chains from one sample, sequenced in a study of blood T cells in healthy people across ages. Each CDR3 protein is one row after TCRdb ran MiXCR on the 5' RACE reads. This table has roughly 1,800,000 distinct CDR3 sequences, around half appearing once. Material: blood. The source of these receptors is a woman in her 40s in good health. CDR3s include the opening cysteine and the closing phenylalanine or tryptophan. Clone size is shown for a subset of rows, as once, few, many or a class of expanded clone.

>TRBV7-7|few|TRBJ2-5
CASAPGGETQYF
>TRBV20-1|-|TRBJ2-1
CSAREKGTANEQFF
>TRBV7-2|-|TRBJ2-7
CASSSLQRGASYEQYF
>TRBV9|-|TRBJ2-1
CASSGGTGGMRNEQFF
>TRBV7-2|-|TRBJ2-3
CASSRSGTGVGDTQYF
>TRBV6-2/TRBV6-3|-|TRBJ1-5
CASSYLYGDQPQHF
>TRBV7-9|few|TRBJ2-7
CASSASTHEQYF
>TRBV11-2|few|TRBJ1-2
CASSTNLQGAYGYTF
>TRBV4-1|-|TRBJ2-1
CASSQDPLAGVLLGNEQFF
>TRBV28|-|TRBJ2-7
CASSDRDQTYEQYF
>TRBV5-1|many|TRBJ1-2
CASSLGRSNYGYTF
>TRBV7-9|-|TRBJ1-2
CASTPQGDYGYTF
>TRBV12-3/TRBV12-4|-|TRBJ2-1
CASTLRGEQFF
>TRBV28|-|TRBJ1-2
CASSEIGKAGYGYTF
>TRBV12-3/TRBV12-4|-|TRBJ1-4
CASRAGTGNEKLFF